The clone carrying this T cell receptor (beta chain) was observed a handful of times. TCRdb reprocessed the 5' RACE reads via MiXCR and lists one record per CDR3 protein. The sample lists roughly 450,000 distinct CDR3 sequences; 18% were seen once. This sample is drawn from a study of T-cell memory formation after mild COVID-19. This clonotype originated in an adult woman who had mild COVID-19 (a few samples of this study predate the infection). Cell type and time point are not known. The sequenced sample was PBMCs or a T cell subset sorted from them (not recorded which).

This CDR3 reads CASSYGDVYEQFF. In DNA form, the CDR3 reads TGTGCCAGCAGTTACGGGGATGTATATGAGCAGTTCTTC. The chain joins TRBV6-2 or TRBV6-3 to TRBJ2-1; unclear D gene. The CDR3 extends over 13 amino acids. Germline values: CDR1 MNHEY, CDR2 SVGEGT. Trimming stripped 2 bases from V and 8 bases from J, with 10 bases between.